This TCR beta chain derives from a study of blood T cell repertoires in COVID-19. TCRdb's copy holds only in-frame clones and misses some; the assay was immunoSEQ multiplex PCR. The sample records 60,000 or so clones, over 75% being singletons. The V gene lost 4 bases and the J gene lost 8 bases, with 14 bases spanning the gap. The germline V gene has CDR1 LGHDT and CDR2 YNNKEL (reference sequence). The CDR3 totals 13 residues. The chain is built from TRBV3-1 (or the pseudogene TRBV3-2) and TRBJ1-1; D is ambiguous. The specimen was peripheral blood. This TCR came from a man between 60 and 70 years old with active or convalescent COVID-19. CDR3 sequence reads: CASSPFSEWEAFF. The CDR3, as DNA: TGTGCCAGCAGCCCTTTCTCAGAATGGGAAGCTTTCTTT.